A single T cell receptor beta chain is shown here with its context. Per the study methods: Reference gene primer amplification in the assay estimated nucleated cell counts. Data came from immunoSEQ multiplex PCR; TCRdb stores just in-frame clones and leaves some out. The V and J calls and clone size come from that table; D and trimming were worked out from the DNA. The table has fewer than 200,000 clones, more than 65% seen once. Germline lookup yields CDR1 LGHDT and CDR2 YNNKEL (reference sequence). Trimming shortened V by 1 base and J by 6 bases, and 12 bases separated the two germline ends. The CDR3 is 15 residues long. The data were obtained in a study of blood T cell repertoires in COVID-19.

Source material: PBMCs or T cells enriched from blood (not recorded which). This rearrangement joins TRBV3-1 (or the pseudogene TRBV3-2) to TRBJ1-4, with a weak D call TRBD1 (6 bases). The receptor's source is a man between 50 and 59 years old who had recovered from COVID-19. This CDR3 reads CASSQGGGGYEKLFF. The CDR3 DNA is TGTGCCAGCAGCCAAGGCGGGGGGGGCTATGAAAAACTGTTTTTT.